This is a list of T cell receptor beta chains from one sample in a study of blood T cell repertoires in COVID-19. Assay used: immunoSEQ multiplex PCR; TCRdb lists only in-frame clones, some missing. The sample has approximately 330,000 clones; 85% to 90% are singletons. Sequencing was carried out using peripheral blood. Receptor source: a middle-aged woman with COVID-19, enrolled during active disease. Both conserved end residues are part of each CDR3. The order of the fields is D gene, V gene, J gene, clone size, CDR3 DNA, CDR3 protein. D genes are given only for firm matches. Clone size is given for some rows only: seen once, a few or many times, or a class if the clone is expanded.

D gene: NA
V gene: TRBV5-4
J gene: TRBJ1-4
clone size: NA
CDR3 DNA: TGTGCCAGCAGCTTGGAGGGGGTTGAAAAACTGTTTTTT
CDR3 protein: CASSLEGVEKLFF

D gene: NA
V gene: TRBV27
J gene: TRBJ2-1
clone size: NA
CDR3 DNA: TGTGCCAGCAGTTATACTAAAGGGGTAAATGGCTACAATGAGCAGTTCTTC
CDR3 protein: CASSYTKGVNGYNEQFF

D gene: NA
V gene: TRBV7-9
J gene: TRBJ2-7
clone size: NA
CDR3 DNA: TGTGCCAGCAGTGGAGAAGAGCAGTACTTC
CDR3 protein: CASSGEEQYF

D gene: NA
V gene: TRBV19
J gene: TRBJ2-5
clone size: NA
CDR3 DNA: TGTGCCAGTAGTACCCTGGGCCCTCAAGAGACCCAGTACTTC
CDR3 protein: CASSTLGPQETQYF

D gene: NA
V gene: TRBV27
J gene: TRBJ1-1
clone size: NA
CDR3 DNA: TGTGCCAGCAGTTCCCCCGGGGGGACCACTGAAGCTTTCTTT
CDR3 protein: CASSSPGGTTEAFF

D gene: NA
V gene: TRBV30
J gene: TRBJ2-7
clone size: NA
CDR3 DNA: TGTGCCTGGAGTGAGGAACTAGCATCCGAGCAGTACTTC
CDR3 protein: CAWSEELASEQYF

D gene: TRBD2
V gene: TRBV25-1
J gene: TRBJ2-1
clone size: NA
CDR3 DNA: TGTGCCAGCAGTGATCCTGGACTAAGCGGGATGGCTGAGCAGTTCTTC
CDR3 protein: CASSDPGLSGMAEQFF

D gene: NA
V gene: TRBV3-1/TRBV3-2
J gene: TRBJ1-4
clone size: NA
CDR3 DNA: TGTGCCAGCAGCCAAGGTGAGAGGGCAATCGAAAAACTGTTTTTT
CDR3 protein: CASSQGERAIEKLFF

D gene: NA
V gene: TRBV28
J gene: TRBJ1-5
clone size: NA
CDR3 DNA: TGTGCCAGCAGATTAGGGTTCGGACAACTTGAAGGCCAGCCCCAGCATTTT
CDR3 protein: CASRLGFGQLEGQPQHF

D gene: NA
V gene: TRBV27
J gene: TRBJ1-3
clone size: NA
CDR3 DNA: TGTGCCAGCAGTAGGGCAGGGTCTGGAAACACCATATATTTT
CDR3 protein: CASSRAGSGNTIYF

D gene: NA
V gene: TRBV18
J gene: TRBJ2-7
clone size: NA
CDR3 DNA: TGTGCCAGCTCACCTACAGGATACAACGAGCAGTACTTC
CDR3 protein: CASSPTGYNEQYF

D gene: NA
V gene: TRBV28
J gene: TRBJ1-1
clone size: few
CDR3 DNA: TGTGCCAGCACCCTATCGAACACTGAAGCTTTCTTT
CDR3 protein: CASTLSNTEAFF

D gene: TRBD1
V gene: TRBV9
J gene: TRBJ2-1
clone size: once
CDR3 DNA: TGTGCCAGCAGCGTAGTGACAGGGGGCTTTGATGAGCAGTTCTTC
CDR3 protein: CASSVVTGGFDEQFF

D gene: TRBD2
V gene: TRBV7-2
J gene: TRBJ2-3
clone size: once
CDR3 DNA: TGTGCCAGCAGCCCCGACCGGCCGGGGGGTGGAACAGATACGCAGTATTTT
CDR3 protein: CASSPDRPGGGTDTQYF

D gene: TRBD1
V gene: TRBV5-1
J gene: TRBJ1-4
clone size: once
CDR3 DNA: TGCGCCAGCAGCTGGACAGGGTGGGAAGAGACTAATGAAAAACTGTTTTTT
CDR3 protein: CASSWTGWEETNEKLFF

D gene: TRBD1
V gene: TRBV5-4
J gene: TRBJ2-3
clone size: once
CDR3 DNA: TGTGCCAGCAGCTTGGTTGACAGGGTGACAGATACGCAGTATTTT
CDR3 protein: CASSLVDRVTDTQYF

D gene: NA
V gene: TRBV7-2
J gene: TRBJ1-2
clone size: NA
CDR3 DNA: TGTGCCAGCAGCTTAAAACCAGGGGTGAGCTATGGCTACACCTTC
CDR3 protein: CASSLKPGVSYGYTF

D gene: NA
V gene: TRBV2
J gene: TRBJ1-1
clone size: few
CDR3 DNA: TGTGCCAGCAGTGAACTATTTCTGCGGGCAGGATTT
CDR3 protein: CASSELFLRAGF

D gene: NA
V gene: TRBV29-1
J gene: TRBJ2-7
clone size: NA
CDR3 DNA: TGCAGCTTCTCCCTCGGACTGATTAACTCCTACGAGCAGTACTTC
CDR3 protein: CSFSLGLINSYEQYF

D gene: TRBD1
V gene: TRBV15
J gene: TRBJ1-1
clone size: once
CDR3 DNA: TGTGCCACCAGCAGAGTAAGGACAGGGGTAACTGAAGCTTTCTTT
CDR3 protein: CATSRVRTGVTEAFF

D gene: TRBD1
V gene: TRBV7-3
J gene: TRBJ2-7
clone size: few
CDR3 DNA: TGTGCCAGCAGCTTACAACAGGGGGAGTACGAGCAGTACTTC
CDR3 protein: CASSLQQGEYEQYF

D gene: TRBD2
V gene: TRBV3-1/TRBV3-2
J gene: TRBJ2-7
clone size: NA
CDR3 DNA: TGTGCCAGCAGCCAAGGGTTGGGTTGGCTAGCGGGGATCTACGAGCAGTACTTC
CDR3 protein: CASSQGLGWLAGIYEQYF

D gene: TRBD1
V gene: TRBV27
J gene: TRBJ1-1
clone size: NA
CDR3 DNA: TGTGCCAGCAGTTTAAGGGGGACAGGGGGCTTGAACACTGAAGCTTTCTTT
CDR3 protein: CASSLRGTGGLNTEAFF

D gene: NA
V gene: TRBV19
J gene: TRBJ1-3
clone size: NA
CDR3 DNA: TGTGCCAGTAGTGCCTCCCACTTCCGTGGAAACACCATATATTTT
CDR3 protein: CASSASHFRGNTIYF

D gene: NA
V gene: TRBV5-1
J gene: TRBJ1-4
clone size: NA
CDR3 DNA: TGCGCCAGCAGCTTGGCGGGGAAGGGTAATGAAAAACTGTTTTTT
CDR3 protein: CASSLAGKGNEKLFF

D gene: TRBD1
V gene: TRBV11-1
J gene: TRBJ2-1
clone size: NA
CDR3 DNA: TGTGCCAGCAGCGCGGACAGGGTGAACTACAATGAGCAGTTCTTC
CDR3 protein: CASSADRVNYNEQFF

D gene: TRBD2
V gene: TRBV10-3
J gene: TRBJ2-3
clone size: NA
CDR3 DNA: TGTGCCATCAGTGAGTCAGAGCGGGGGGGAACAGATACGCAGTATTTT
CDR3 protein: CAISESERGGTDTQYF

D gene: TRBD1
V gene: TRBV12-3/TRBV12-4
J gene: TRBJ1-5
clone size: NA
CDR3 DNA: TGTGCCAGCAGTTCGGACAGGGGGCCCCAGCATTTT
CDR3 protein: CASSSDRGPQHF

D gene: TRBD1
V gene: TRBV7-2
J gene: TRBJ1-6
clone size: few
CDR3 DNA: TGTGCCAGCAGCCAACCTAGTGCCAGGGGGCGCTATAATTCACCCCTCCACTTT
CDR3 protein: CASSQPSARGRYNSPLHF

D gene: TRBD1
V gene: TRBV15
J gene: TRBJ2-7
clone size: NA
CDR3 DNA: TGTGCCACCAGCAGGGAAACGGGACAGGTAGCCTACGAGCAGTACTTC
CDR3 protein: CATSRETGQVAYEQYF

D gene: NA
V gene: TRBV27
J gene: TRBJ2-5
clone size: NA
CDR3 DNA: TGTGCCAGCAGTTTAGACTTTTGGCGGAAGCAAGAGACCCAGTACTTC
CDR3 protein: CASSLDFWRKQETQYF

D gene: NA
V gene: TRBV6-2/TRBV6-3
J gene: TRBJ2-7
clone size: NA
CDR3 DNA: TGTGCCAGCAGCAGACAGGACTACGAGCAGTACTTC
CDR3 protein: CASSRQDYEQYF

D gene: TRBD1
V gene: TRBV7-9
J gene: TRBJ1-2
clone size: NA
CDR3 DNA: TGTGCCAGCAGCCCGTCGGACAGGGCGAGACGCTATGGCTACACCTTC
CDR3 protein: CASSPSDRARRYGYTF

D gene: NA
V gene: TRBV7-9
J gene: TRBJ1-2
clone size: NA
CDR3 DNA: TGTGCCAGCAGCTTAGGGGGGCGCGATGGCTACACCTTC
CDR3 protein: CASSLGGRDGYTF

D gene: TRBD2
V gene: TRBV4-1
J gene: TRBJ2-1
clone size: NA
CDR3 DNA: TGCGCCAGCAGCCAAGATAAACTAGCGGTTTCCTACAATGAGCAGTTCTTC
CDR3 protein: CASSQDKLAVSYNEQFF

D gene: TRBD1
V gene: TRBV18
J gene: TRBJ2-7
clone size: NA
CDR3 DNA: TGTGCCAGCTCACCACCGTTTTCAGGGGGCCCTTTCGAGCAGTACTTC
CDR3 protein: CASSPPFSGGPFEQYF

D gene: NA
V gene: TRBV28
J gene: TRBJ2-4
clone size: NA
CDR3 DNA: TGTGCCAGCAGCCGTTCAGGGGTCAAAAACATTCAGTACTTC
CDR3 protein: CASSRSGVKNIQYF

D gene: NA
V gene: TRBV7-9
J gene: TRBJ1-2
clone size: NA
CDR3 DNA: TGTGCCAGCAGCTCCCATATAGATGGCTACACCTTC
CDR3 protein: CASSSHIDGYTF

D gene: NA
V gene: TRBV7-9
J gene: TRBJ2-6
clone size: NA
CDR3 DNA: TGTGCCAGCAGCTTAGGCGCAGGTAGATCTGGGGCCAACGTCCTGACTTTC
CDR3 protein: CASSLGAGRSGANVLTF

D gene: TRBD1
V gene: TRBV19
J gene: TRBJ1-5
clone size: once
CDR3 DNA: TGTGCCAGTAACTCCGGGGACAGGGGTAATCAGCCCCAGCATTTT
CDR3 protein: CASNSGDRGNQPQHF

D gene: NA
V gene: TRBV5-4
J gene: TRBJ1-1
clone size: NA
CDR3 DNA: TGTGCCAGCAGCTTAATGGGCGTGATGAACACTGAAGCTTTCTTT
CDR3 protein: CASSLMGVMNTEAFF

D gene: TRBD2
V gene: TRBV6-5
J gene: TRBJ2-1
clone size: NA
CDR3 DNA: TGTGCCAGCAGCCCCGGACTAGCCTCCCCCAGGGAGCAGTTCTTC
CDR3 protein: CASSPGLASPREQFF

D gene: TRBD1
V gene: TRBV5-4
J gene: TRBJ1-4
clone size: NA
CDR3 DNA: TGTGCCAGCAGCTTAGACAGGGGATGGTCTAATGAAAAACTGTTTTTT
CDR3 protein: CASSLDRGWSNEKLFF

D gene: NA
V gene: TRBV10-3
J gene: TRBJ2-5
clone size: NA
CDR3 DNA: TGTGCCATCAGTGACCCCCTAACAGGGTTTTTTAGGGGATCTAGGAAGACCCAGTACTTC
CDR3 protein: CAISDPLTGFFRGSRKTQYF

D gene: NA
V gene: TRBV12-3/TRBV12-4
J gene: TRBJ1-2
clone size: NA
CDR3 DNA: TGTGCCAGCAGCTCTACCCTCTATGGCTACACCTTC
CDR3 protein: CASSSTLYGYTF